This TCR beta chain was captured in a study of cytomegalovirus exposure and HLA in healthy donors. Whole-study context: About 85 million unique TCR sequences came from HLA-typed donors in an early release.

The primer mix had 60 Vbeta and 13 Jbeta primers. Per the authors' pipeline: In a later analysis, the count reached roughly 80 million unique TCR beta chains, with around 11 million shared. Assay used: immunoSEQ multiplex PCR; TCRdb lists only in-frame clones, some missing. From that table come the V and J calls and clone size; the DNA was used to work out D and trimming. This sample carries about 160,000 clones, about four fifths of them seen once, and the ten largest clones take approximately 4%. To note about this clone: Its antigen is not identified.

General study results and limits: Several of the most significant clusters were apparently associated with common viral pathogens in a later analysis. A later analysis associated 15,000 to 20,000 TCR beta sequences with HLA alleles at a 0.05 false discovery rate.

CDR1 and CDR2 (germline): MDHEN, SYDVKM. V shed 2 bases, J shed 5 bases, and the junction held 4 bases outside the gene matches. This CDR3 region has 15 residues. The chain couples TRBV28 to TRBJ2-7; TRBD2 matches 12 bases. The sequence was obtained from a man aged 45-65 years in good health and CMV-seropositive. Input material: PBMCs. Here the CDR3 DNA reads TGTGCCAGCAGTTTACGACTAGCGGGAGTTCACGAGCAGTACTTC. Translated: CASSLRLAGVHEQYF.